This T cell receptor beta chain originates from a study of blood T cells in healthy people across ages. Notes on the study in general: Age brought a roughly linear fall in TCR beta diversity measured per million T cells.

Germline CDR1 SQVTM, CDR2 ANQGSEA. CDR3 length equals 14 residues. V was trimmed by 6 bases and J by 4 bases, leaving 17 bases between them. The authors ran a second PCR of about 7 to 11 cycles using a sample-barcoded 5' primer and a J-beta primer mix. From the 5' RACE reads, TCRdb called clonotypes with MiXCR, one entry per CDR3 protein. The table has about a million distinct CDR3 sequences, roughly 47% seen once. Remarks on this clonotype: Its target is unknown.

This TCR was sampled from a woman aged 55-69 years in good health. Sequenced material: blood. The chain combines TRBV29-1 with TRBJ2-3, with D possibly being TRBD1 (5 bases). In nucleotides, the CDR3 is TGCAGCGTCGGATTGACAGTTCGTGCAGATACGCAGTATTTT. Its translation is CSVGLTVRADTQYF.